This T cell receptor (beta chain) emerged from a study of CD8 T cells in ankylosing spondylitis. Study-wide findings and caveats: CD8+ disease-linked clones were present at relatively low frequencies in blood. Characteristic of ankylosing spondylitis blood, it appeared, was a TCR beta motif comprising eight highly homologous variants.

On this clonotype: Its cognate antigen is unknown.

Germline loops: CDR1 KGHSH, CDR2 LQKENI. J gave up 0 bases and V 5 bases, and 9 bases lay outside the gene matches. The CDR3 has 17 residues. Construction of TCR beta libraries was performed using quantitative 5'-RACE with molecular barcodes. One entry per CDR3 protein, called by TCRdb with MiXCR from the 5' RACE reads. The table has just over 350,000 distinct CDR3 sequences, 20% to 25% seen once. The chain combines TRBV18 with TRBJ2-1; 8 bases map to TRBD2. The receptor was derived from a male donor with ankylosing spondylitis or in good health (not recorded which). The sequencing sample was made of blood, either unsorted or a sorted T cell fraction (not recorded which). CDR3 amino acids: CASSSKSGGPSYNEQFF. For the CDR3, the DNA is TGTGCCAGCTCATCCAAATCGGGGGGGCCCTCCTACAATGAGCAGTTCTTC.